These 14 T cell receptor beta chains originate from one sample sequenced in a study of shared clonotypes between healthy human individuals. TCRdb's table, derived via immunoSEQ multiplex PCR, lists solely in-frame clones and lacks some. This table holds millions of clones, around nine tenths found once. Sample: naive CD4+ T cells sorted from blood. The subset was: CD45RA+ positively selected. These receptors were collected from a man aged 18 to 29 in good health.

The chain links TRBV25-1 to TRBJ2-7; no definite D call. V was shortened by 4 bases and J by 0 bases, with 7 bases between the two germline ends. CDR3 size: 13 residues. Germline CDR1 reads MGHDK; CDR2 reads SYGVNS. This CDR3 is CASSVRNSYEQYF. The CDR3 nucleotides are TGTGCCAGCAGTGTCAGGAACTCCTACGAGCAGTACTTC.

This chain joins TRBV27 and TRBJ1-1, with D hard to call. Germline V gives CDR1 MNHEY, CDR2 SMNVEV (reference sequence). The CDR3 has 13 residues. The V end lost 3 bases, the J end lost 4 bases, and 9 bases lay between the germline ends. The CDR3: CASSFTVTTEAFF. CDR3 DNA sequence: TGTGCCAGCAGTTTCACGGTCACCACTGAAGCTTTCTTT.

In the case of this clone: This CDR3 is also generated by other DNA sequences in the sample. The V and J genes are TRBV30 and TRBJ2-2; TRBD1 matches 7 bases. The CDR3 sequence is 14 residues long. The germline V gene has CDR1 GTSNPN and CDR2 SVGIG (reference sequence). V trimming: 5 bases; J trimming: 5 bases; junction bases outside the gene matches: 8. CDR3 nucleotides: TGTGCCTGGGATTCAGGGGGTCGGACCGGGGAGCTGTTTTTT. Encoded protein: CAWDSGGRTGELFF.

The chain combines TRBV5-1 with TRBJ2-2, with no clear D. V lost 2 bases and J 3 bases, leaving 11 bases between the germline ends. Germline assignment: CDR1 SGHRS and CDR2 YFSETQ. This CDR3 has 15 amino acids. For the CDR3, the DNA is TGCGCCAGCAGCTTAGACACCGGGTACACCGGGGAGCTGTTTTTT. It specifies CASSLDTGYTGELFF.

The chain employs TRBV5-1 and TRBJ2-7, with a weak D call TRBD2 (8 bases). Germline V gene sequence: CDR1 SGHRS, CDR2 YFSETQ. The ends were cut back, 4 bases at V and 3 bases at J, with 17 bases in the middle. The CDR3 spans 15 residues. CDR3 in DNA: TGCGCCAGCAGCAATAGCGGGACAGAGTACTACGAGCAGTACTTC. Its protein product is CASSNSGTEYYEQYF.

The chain employs TRBV6-5 and TRBJ1-3; 8 positions match TRBD1. Per germline, CDR1 MNHEY and CDR2 SVGAGI. This CDR3 has 13 residues. V lost 4 bases and J lost 9; bases outside the gene matches: 5. CDR3 loop: CASSSGQGGTIYF. The CDR3 DNA follows: TGTGCCAGCAGTTCCGGACAGGGCGGCACCATATATTTT.

This clone has just one count. The rearrangement joins TRBV6-1 to TRBJ2-1; 14 bases are a match to TRBD2. This CDR3 spans 18 amino acids. The germline V gene has CDR1 MNHNS and CDR2 SASEGT. The V segment lost 4 bases and the J segment 0 bases; nucleotides outside the gene matches: 5. The CDR3 loop is CASSGRLAGGSSYNEQFF. Written as DNA, the CDR3 is TGTGCCAGCAGTGGGCGACTAGCGGGAGGGTCCTCCTACAATGAGCAGTTCTTC.

As concerns this clone: The same CDR3 also results from other DNA sequences found in this sample. This sequence joins TRBV7-3 and TRBJ2-2; 7 bases fit TRBD1. The CDR3 length is 15 residues. The J segment lost 5 bases and the V segment lost 2 bases, leaving 5 bases of the junction unmatched. Germline loops: CDR1 SGHTA, CDR2 FQGTGA. This CDR3 reads CASSLDRVGTGELFF. Here the CDR3 DNA reads TGTGCCAGCAGCTTAGACAGGGTGGGAACCGGGGAGCTGTTTTTT.

V usage is TRBV4-3 and J usage is TRBJ1-2; possible D gene TRBD1, 6 bases. This CDR3 contains 17 residues. Germline V CDR1 and CDR2: LGHNA, YSLEER. Deletions cut 3 bases from V and 4 bases from J, with 21 bases between. CDR3 residues: CASSQDAGTQSIYGYTF. CDR3 DNA sequence: TGCGCCAGCAGCCAGGATGCCGGGACACAATCTATCTATGGCTACACCTTC.

Notes on this clone: Other DNA sequences from this sample encode an identical CDR3 as well. The chain couples TRBV9 to TRBJ2-2; D gene unclear. Trimming shortened V by 5 bases and J by 0 bases, and 8 bases separated the two germline ends. The CDR3 length is 14 residues. Germline values: CDR1 SGDLS, CDR2 YYNGEE. In nucleotides, the CDR3 is TGTGCCAGCAGACCGGCAGCGAACACCGGGGAGCTGTTTTTT. This sequence encodes CASRPAANTGELFF. Full variable domain (remainder filled in from reference TRBV9 and TRBJ2-2): DSGVTQTPKHLITATGQRVTLRCSPRSGDLSVYWYQQSLDQGLQFLIQYYNGEERAKGNILERFSAQQFPDLHSELNLSSLELGDSALYFCASRPAANTGELFFGEGSRLTVL.

The V and J genes are TRBV30 and TRBJ2-7; TRBD2 might be the D (6 bases). This CDR3 has 13 amino acids. Germline CDR1 is GTSNPN and CDR2 is SVGIG (reference sequence). Trimming pared 3 bases from V and 7 bases from J, leaving 16 bases between. The CDR3 is CAWSLLIRGEQYF. As DNA, the CDR3 is TGTGCCTGGAGCCTACTTATCCGGGGGGAGCAGTACTTC.

The chain combines TRBV18 with TRBJ1-1, with 9 positions matching TRBD1. With 1 base clipped from V and 8 bases from J, the junction kept 2 bases outside the gene matches. The germline CDR1 and CDR2 sequences are KGHSH and LQKENI. This CDR3 spans 13 amino acids. The CDR3 reads CASSPRGTGEAFF. Here the CDR3 DNA reads TGTGCCAGCTCACCACGTGGGACAGGGGAAGCTTTCTTT.

The rearrangement uses TRBV19 and TRBJ1-3; D might be TRBD1 (5 bases). V was shortened by 5 bases and J by 0 bases, with 8 bases between the two germline ends. Per the germline V gene, CDR1 is LNHDA and CDR2 is SQIVND (reference sequence). CDR3 length: 14 residues. The CDR3 nucleotides are TGTGCCAGTAGTGACAGAAACTCTGGAAACACCATATATTTT. This codes for CASSDRNSGNTIYF.

V and J are TRBV9 and TRBJ2-5; weak D call: TRBD2 (6 bases). Deletions cut 0 bases from V and 1 base from J, with 10 bases between. The CDR3 is made up of 15 amino acids. Germline CDR1 SGDLS, CDR2 YYNGEE. This CDR3 is CASSVALGLQETQYF. The CDR3 DNA is TGTGCCAGCAGCGTAGCTTTGGGACTCCAAGAGACCCAGTACTTC.